This T cell receptor (beta chain) was identified during a study of T-cell memory formation after mild COVID-19. One entry per CDR3 protein, called by TCRdb with MiXCR from the 5' RACE reads. There are around 440,000 distinct CDR3 sequences in the sample; roughly 18% occur only once, and 9% to 15% lies in the top ten. This CDR3 comprises 15 residues. V lost 2 bases and J 4 bases, leaving 14 bases between the germline ends. Germline V gene lookup returns CDR1 KGHSH and CDR2 LQKENI. The chain recombines TRBV18 with TRBJ1-1; no clear D. Sequenced input: PBMCs or a T cell subset sorted from them (not recorded which). This receptor was identified in an adult woman who had mild COVID-19 (a few samples of this study predate the infection). Cell type and time point are not known. The CDR3 region has the DNA TGTGCCAGCTCACCAAGTGAGGGAGGCTTCACTGAAGCTTTCTTT. Amino acids: CASSPSEGGFTEAFF.